This T cell receptor beta chain appears in the sequencing data of a study of blood T cell repertoires in COVID-19. Overall study context: T cells, B-cell-depleted T cells, or PBMCs provided the cDNA or gDNA that served as material.

The CDR3 runs to 15 residues. J lost 7 bases, V lost 4 bases, and 7 bases had no gene match. Germline V CDR1 and CDR2: SGHVS, FQNEAQ. TCRdb's copy holds only in-frame clones and misses some; the assay was immunoSEQ multiplex PCR. Of about 81,000 clones in the sample, about 84% were seen once. The chain combines TRBV7-8 with TRBJ2-1; the match to TRBD2 covers 10 bases. Sequenced material: peripheral blood. The TCR originated in a human donor in a cohort sampled during active COVID-19. In DNA form, the CDR3 reads TGTGCCAGCAGCTGGCCGGGACTAGCGTTTAATGAGCAGTTCTTC. Translating it yields CASSWPGLAFNEQFF.